A selection of T cell receptor beta chains follows, all from one sample in a study of human T cells and chemical hapten exposure. Using its own MiXCR run on the RACE reads, TCRdb lists one record per CDR3 protein. The table has about 110,000 distinct CDR3 sequences, about 12% seen once. The sequences come from whole blood, collected in connection with sensitization to the hapten diphenylcyclopropenone (DPC). These TCRs come from a woman in her 50s with alopecia areata. Some clones in this sample may be carry-over from other donors' samples. Each CDR3 is given with its conserved first and last residue. D genes are given only for firm matches. For some rows the clone size is stated as once, few or many, or as a class when expanded; others skip it.

>TRBV15|TRBJ2-4|TRBD1|many
CATSREGGRQAAKNIQYF
TGTGCCACCAGCAGGGAAGGGGGCCGGCAAGCGGCCAAAAACATTCAGTACTTC
>TRBV28|TRBJ1-1|.|.
CASSLDPSYTEAFF
TGTGCCAGCAGCCTCGACCCGTCCTACACTGAAGCTTTCTTT
>TRBV12-3/TRBV12-4|TRBJ1-5|.|many
CASSLRGVLNQPQHF
TGTGCCAGCAGTTTACGAGGGGTCCTCAATCAGCCCCAGCATTTT
>TRBV6-5|TRBJ2-7|TRBD1|.
CASKGSGTGDYEQYF
TGTGCCAGCAAAGGGTCGGGGACAGGGGACTACGAGCAGTACTTC
>TRBV5-1|TRBJ2-1|.|many
CASSQNPDSDEQFF
TGCGCCAGCAGCCAAAACCCAGATAGCGATGAGCAGTTCTTC
>TRBV18|TRBJ2-7|.|many
CASSPINSYEQYF
TGTGCCAGCTCACCAATCAATTCCTACGAGCAGTACTTC
>TRBV6-2/TRBV6-3|TRBJ2-3|.|many
CASSYVSTDTQYF
TGTGCCAGCAGTTACGTAAGCACAGATACGCAGTATTTT
>TRBV20-1|TRBJ1-2|TRBD1|few
CSASQGEQYYGYTF
TGCAGTGCTAGCCAGGGGGAACAGTACTATGGCTACACCTTC
>TRBV7-2|TRBJ1-1|TRBD1|.
CASSLDLDRGTF
TGTGCCAGCAGCTTAGATCTGGACAGGGGGACCTTT
>TRBV4-2|TRBJ1-4|.|.
CASSQDWYREIGEKLFF
TGTGCCAGCAGCCAAGATTGGTACAGGGAGATAGGTGAAAAACTGTTTTTT
>TRBV28|TRBJ2-6|TRBD1|.
CASSPGTARSGANVLTF
TGTGCCAGCAGTCCGGGGACAGCCCGCTCTGGGGCCAACGTCCTGACTTTC
>TRBV7-8|TRBJ2-5|TRBD2|.
CASSLGLAGSQETQYF
TGTGCCAGCAGCTTAGGACTAGCGGGATCCCAAGAGACCCAGTACTTC
>TRBV6-5|TRBJ1-2|TRBD1|few
CASRQTTGRVYTF
TGTGCCAGCAGGCAAACGACAGGGCGAGTCTACACCTTC
>TRBV28|TRBJ1-2|.|.
CASTLSSYGYTF
TGTGCCAGCACCCTTTCATCCTATGGCTACACCTTC
>TRBV5-1|TRBJ2-3|.|.
CASSFQVSTDTQYF
TGCGCCAGCAGCTTCCAGGTTTCCACAGATACGCAGTATTTT
>TRBV7-2|TRBJ2-1|.|many
CASSFGSSSYNEQFF
TGTGCCAGCAGCTTCGGGAGTAGCTCCTACAATGAGCAGTTCTTC
>TRBV12-3/TRBV12-4|TRBJ1-5|TRBD1|few
CASSPTKTGGSNQPQHF
TGTGCCAGCAGTCCCACGAAGACAGGGGGTAGCAATCAGCCCCAGCATTTT
>TRBV4-1|TRBJ1-1|.|few
CASSQEGTWSEAFF
TGCGCCAGCAGCCAAGAAGGTACATGGAGTGAAGCTTTCTTT
>TRBV7-9|TRBJ1-1|.|few
CASSSSGLRGTEAFF
TGTGCCAGCAGCTCCTCTGGACTTCGAGGCACTGAAGCTTTCTTT
>TRBV29-1|TRBJ2-2|TRBD1|many
CSGTGGTGELFF
TGCAGCGGGACAGGGGGAACCGGGGAGCTGTTTTTT
>TRBV3-1|TRBJ2-2|.|.
CASSQELAYTGELFF
TGTGCCAGCAGCCAGGAACTAGCTTATACCGGGGAGCTGTTTTTT
>TRBV6-2/TRBV6-3|TRBJ1-1|.|many
CASSYFGAEAFF
TGTGCCAGCAGTTACTTCGGCGCAGAGGCTTTCTTT
>TRBV5-4|TRBJ2-5|TRBD1|few
CASSLASGGGQETQYF
TGTGCCAGCAGCTTGGCGTCAGGGGGTGGCCAAGAGACCCAGTACTTC
>TRBV12-3/TRBV12-4|TRBJ2-2|.|.
CASSRTGELFF
TGTGCCAGCAGTAGGACCGGGGAGCTGTTTTTT
>TRBV6-6|TRBJ2-3|TRBD2|.
CASSYSQREIKNTQYF
TGTGCCAGCAGTTACTCACAGCGGGAGATCAAAAATACGCAGTATTTT
>TRBV7-9|TRBJ1-2|.|many
CASSSGGRYSGYTF
TGTGCCAGCAGTTCCGGGGGGCGGTACTCCGGCTACACCTTC
>TRBV20-1|TRBJ2-3|TRBD2|.
CSPRIGLASLADTQYF
TGCAGTCCTCGTATAGGACTAGCGTCATTAGCAGATACGCAGTATTTT
>TRBV5-5|TRBJ1-1|.|.
CASSLTATHNTEAFF
TGTGCCAGCAGCCTAACGGCAACCCACAACACTGAAGCTTTCTTT
>TRBV12-3/TRBV12-4|TRBJ1-4|.|many
CASSTGTGEKLFF
TGTGCCAGCAGTACCGGGACGGGTGAAAAACTGTTTTTT
>TRBV28|TRBJ1-1|TRBD1|few
CATWTGNTEAFF
TGTGCCACCTGGACAGGGAACACTGAAGCTTTCTTT
>TRBV28|TRBJ1-4|.|few
CASSPIHLGEKLFF
TGTGCCAGCAGCCCAATCCATTTGGGAGAAAAACTGTTTTTT
>TRBV5-1|TRBJ2-7|.|.
CASSQSSPSYEQYF
TGCGCCAGCAGCCAGAGTTCTCCCTCGTACGAGCAGTACTTC
>TRBV20-1|TRBJ2-1|.|.
CSARAMNEQFF
TGCAGTGCTAGAGCGATGAATGAGCAGTTCTTC
>TRBV18|TRBJ1-6|.|.
CASSPPGLVPGDNSPLHF
TGTGCCAGCTCACCACCGGGATTGGTGCCAGGGGATAATTCACCCCTCCACTTT
>TRBV6-2/TRBV6-3|TRBJ2-5|.|many
CASGLALETQYF
TGTGCCAGCGGGCTAGCGCTAGAGACCCAGTACTTC
>TRBV14|TRBJ1-4|.|.
CASSQGGSTGEKLFF
TGTGCCAGCAGCCAGGGCGGTTCTACCGGGGAAAAACTGTTTTTT
>TRBV24-1|TRBJ2-3|TRBD2|.
CATSDSGRGTDTQYF
TGTGCCACCAGTGATTCAGGGAGGGGCACAGATACGCAGTATTTT
>TRBV3-1|TRBJ1-1|.|.
CASSQGRSNEAFF
TGTGCCAGCAGCCAGGGACGTTCGAATGAAGCTTTCTTT
>TRBV7-9|TRBJ2-1|.|.
CASSLGLQGPSNEQFF
TGTGCCAGCAGCTTAGGTCTACAGGGACCCTCCAATGAGCAGTTCTTC
>TRBV20-1|TRBJ2-1|TRBD2|few
CSAREGTSGKYNEQFF
TGCAGTGCTAGAGAGGGTACTAGCGGAAAATACAATGAGCAGTTCTTC
>TRBV6-2/TRBV6-3|TRBJ1-1|.|few
CASTAGLNTEAFF
TGTGCCAGCACCGCCGGACTAAACACTGAAGCTTTCTTT
>TRBV6-2/TRBV6-3|TRBJ1-5|.|.
CASNNGGQPQHF
TGTGCCAGCAATAACGGTGGGCAGCCCCAGCATTTT
>TRBV6-2/TRBV6-3|TRBJ1-1|.|many
CASSYRETEAFF
TGTGCCAGCAGTTACAGGGAAACTGAAGCTTTCTTT
>TRBV28|TRBJ1-3|.|.
CASTIALRARGTIYF
TGTGCCAGCACCATTGCCCTGAGGGCCCGAGGCACCATATATTTT
>TRBV18|TRBJ2-5|TRBD1|few
CASSPIGTGRETQYF
TGTGCCAGCTCACCCATCGGGACAGGGAGAGAGACCCAGTACTTC
>TRBV2|TRBJ1-4|.|.
CASSVQGNNEKLFF
TGTGCCAGCAGTGTTCAGGGAAATAATGAAAAACTGTTTTTT
>TRBV20-1|TRBJ1-1|.|few
CSAFGLSAGTTEAFF
TGCAGTGCTTTTGGCTTATCCGCCGGGACGACTGAAGCTTTCTTT
>TRBV2|TRBJ2-7|.|few
CASSAWRDYEQYF
TGTGCCAGCAGTGCATGGCGGGACTACGAGCAGTACTTC
>TRBV28|TRBJ1-2|.|few
CASSPDSSIYGYTF
TGTGCCAGCAGCCCGGACAGCTCCATCTATGGCTACACCTTC
>TRBV3-1|TRBJ1-3|.|.
CASSLTQGSGNTIYF
TGTGCCAGCAGCCTAACACAGGGCTCTGGAAACACCATATATTTT
>TRBV7-2|TRBJ2-5|TRBD2|.
CASTQNGIAGAQETQYF
TGTGCCAGCACCCAAAACGGGATAGCGGGCGCCCAAGAGACCCAGTACTTC
>TRBV20-1|TRBJ2-7|.|few
CSTQGDEQYF
TGCAGTACACAGGGAGACGAGCAGTACTTC
>TRBV20-1|TRBJ1-5|TRBD1|few
CSGQGALGQPQHF
TGCAGTGGTCAGGGGGCGCTTGGTCAGCCCCAGCATTTT
>TRBV28|TRBJ2-3|.|.
CASSTPAGDTQYF
TGTGCCAGCAGTACCCCAGCGGGAGATACGCAGTATTTT
>TRBV6-6|TRBJ1-6|.|many
CASSYSGDSPLHF
TGTGCCAGCAGTTACTCGGGGGATTCACCCCTCCACTTT
>TRBV11-2|TRBJ1-2|TRBD1|.
CASSSASGTGGQIPYGYTF
TGTGCCAGCAGTTCCGCCTCCGGGACAGGGGGTCAGATCCCTTATGGCTACACCTTC
>TRBV6-6|TRBJ1-6|.|.
CASSYANPRGDSPLHF
TGTGCCAGCAGTTACGCCAACCCGAGGGGAGATTCACCCCTCCACTTT
>TRBV12-3/TRBV12-4|TRBJ1-5|.|.
CASRSGVSNQPQHF
TGTGCCAGCCGATCAGGGGTTAGCAATCAGCCCCAGCATTTT